The next 25 T cell receptor beta chains were all read from a single sample in a study of T cells in Graves' hyperthyroidism and ophthalmopathy. Using RNA transcripts as the source, TCR beta CDR3 regions were amplified. A first-round RT-PCR of the TCR CDR3 used the HTBI primer set. MiXCR, applied by TCRdb to the multiplex PCR reads, yields one record per CDR3 protein. Among under 350,000 distinct CDR3 sequences, roughly 20% were seen once, and the ten largest hold around 50%. The specimen was blood. The receptors stem from a woman aged 50 to 60 with Graves' hyperthyroidism.

This clonotype was detected many times. The CDR3 sequence: CASSFGGGADTQYF. The CDR3 DNA sequence: TGTGCCAGCAGTTTCGGCGGGGGTGCTGATACGCAGTATTTT. The rearrangement joins TRBV12-3 or TRBV12-4 to TRBJ2-3; TRBD2 matches 7 bases. Unmatched junction bases numbered 6, after V lost 3 bases and J lost 6 bases. This CDR3 has 14 residues.

The chain carries TRBV13 and TRBJ2-7, with D possibly being TRBD1 or TRBD2 (6 bases each). The CDR3 is 13 amino acids. The V gene's germline CDR1 is PRHDT and CDR2 FYEKMQ (reference sequence). V lost 2 bases and J 5 bases, leaving 10 bases between the germline ends. This CDR3 reads CASSLRGRDEQYF. CDR3 DNA: TGTGCCAGCAGCTTACGGGGGCGGGACGAGCAGTACTTC.

The J gene is TRBJ1-2, the V gene TRBV5-5; D may be TRBD1 (6 bases). Trimming took 1 base from V and 5 from J, leaving 9 bases between them. Germline V gene lookup returns CDR1 SGHKS and CDR2 YYEKEE (reference sequence). CDR3 length: 13 amino acids. This chain's CDR3 is CASSLTGRYGYTF. The CDR3 DNA follows: TGTGCCAGCAGCTTGACAGGGCGGTATGGCTACACCTTC.

This clonotype came up many times. The V gene is TRBV28, the J gene TRBJ1-2, with TRBD1 matching 7 bases. In germline, CDR1 is MDHEN, CDR2 SYDVKM. The CDR3 totals 13 residues. Germline trimming cut 5 bases from V and 6 bases from J; bases unmatched to any gene: 6. CDR3 sequence reads: CASSRQGVNGYTF. Here the CDR3 DNA reads TGTGCCAGCAGTCGACAGGGAGTAAATGGCTACACCTTC.

This clonotype has ten or more counts. V and J are TRBV5-5 and TRBJ1-2, with a weak D call TRBD1 (5 bases). This CDR3 is 15 amino acids long. Between the trimmed V and J ends, which lost 3 bases and 4 bases, there was a span of 16 bases. Germline lookup yields CDR1 SGHKS and CDR2 YYEKEE (reference sequence). This chain's CDR3 is CASSSPGGSFYGYTF. The CDR3 bases are TGTGCCAGCAGCTCCCCTGGGGGTTCTTTCTATGGCTACACCTTC.

This clonotype came up a few times. The chain recombines TRBV10-3 with TRBJ2-3, with D tentatively TRBD1 or TRBD2 (6 bases each). Germline V gene sequence: CDR1 ENHRY, CDR2 SYGVKD. The CDR3 sequence is 20 residues long. Deletions cut 0 bases from V and 3 bases from J, with 25 bases between. The CDR3 DNA reads TGTGCCATCAGTGAGTCTGGGGTTAGGGGGGCAGTGTTCGGAACAGATACGCAGTATTTT. Protein: CAISESGVRGAVFGTDTQYF.

The chain couples TRBV30 to TRBJ2-2; 12 bases are a match to TRBD2. From germline, CDR1 is GTSNPN and CDR2 SVGIG (reference sequence). The CDR3 sequence is 14 residues long. Trimming cost V 3 bases and J 6 bases; bases outside gene matches: 2. The CDR3 spells CAWSGLAGPGELFF. CDR3 DNA: TGTGCCTGGAGCGGACTAGCGGGACCCGGGGAGCTGTTTTTT.

This clonotype was counted a few times. CDR3 loop: CASSSNPWVQGTDTQYF. The CDR3 nucleotides are TGTGCCAGCAGTTCCAATCCATGGGTACAGGGGACAGATACGCAGTATTTT. The chain is built from TRBV12-3 or TRBV12-4 and TRBJ2-3; 7 positions agree with TRBD1. V shed 4 bases, J shed 3 bases, and the junction held 13 bases outside the gene matches. CDR3 size: 17 residues.

This clonotype was seen repeatedly, ten times or more. The J gene is TRBJ2-3, the V gene TRBV7-9, with TRBD1 as a possible D gene (5 bases). CDR1 and CDR2 from the germline V gene are SEHNR and FQNEAQ (reference sequence). Trimming shortened V by 0 bases and J by 0 bases, and 10 bases separated the two germline ends. The CDR3 is 16 residues long. The CDR3 protein is CASSLATDFSTDTQYF. CDR3 DNA sequence: TGTGCCAGCAGCTTAGCGACAGATTTTAGCACAGATACGCAGTATTTT.

This chain links TRBV7-6 with TRBJ2-1; TRBD2 is a possible D gene (6 bases). Germline V CDR1 and CDR2: SGHVS, FNYEAQ. The CDR3 is 13 residues long. Trimming took off 2 bases at V and 7 bases at J, with 9 bases between the two ends. The DNA of the CDR3 is TGTGCCAGCAGCTTATCACTAGCTAATGAGCAGTTCTTC. Residues: CASSLSLANEQFF. The whole variable domain, filled in from reference TRBV7-6 and TRBJ2-1, reads GAGVSQSPRYKVTKRGQDVALRCDPISGHVSLYWYRQALGQGPEFLTYFNYEAQQDKSGLPNDRFSAERPEGSISTLTIQRTEQRDSAMYRCASSLSLANEQFFGPGTRLTVL.

This clonotype was picked up a small number of times. The V gene is TRBV27, the J gene TRBJ1-2; D gene unclear. V was shortened by 1 base and J by 6 bases, with 9 bases between the two germline ends. Germline values: CDR1 MNHEY, CDR2 SMNVEV (reference sequence). The CDR3 length is 13 residues. As DNA, the CDR3 is TGTGCCAGCAGTTTATTCACGGATCATGGCTACACCTTC. Translation: CASSLFTDHGYTF.

This clonotype was found many times. The chain has TRBV5-1 and TRBJ1-1, with a possible D match to TRBD1 (6 bases). V was trimmed by 4 bases and J by 5 bases, leaving 12 bases between them. Germline V gene data show CDR1 as SGHRS and CDR2 as YFSETQ. This CDR3 is built from 13 residues. CDR3 nucleotide sequence: TGCGCCAGCAGCCGACGGACAGCTACTGAAGCTTTCTTT. Translated: CASSRRTATEAFF.

This clonotype turned up a few times. J is TRBJ2-3 and V is TRBV5-5; D is uncertain. The germline CDR1 and CDR2 sequences are SGHKS and YYEKEE (reference sequence). V gave up 3 bases and J gave up 1 base, with 12 bases separating them. The CDR3 has 15 residues. Written as DNA, the CDR3 is TGTGCCAGCAGCTCTTCTAGGAAGGGCACAGATACGCAGTATTTT. This codes for CASSSSRKGTDTQYF.

The table lists this clonotype with a few counts. A much larger clone is a single base away; this may be a read error. The genes are TRBV27 and TRBJ1-1; D may be TRBD1 (5 bases). The germline CDR1 and CDR2 sequences are MNHEY and SMNVEV (reference sequence). The CDR3 has 14 residues. V lost 5 bases to trimming and J lost 4 bases, with 14 bases between them. In DNA form, the CDR3 reads TGTGCCAGCAGTGCGGGACTCTCGAGCACTGAAGCTTTCTTT. It specifies CASSAGLSSTEAFF.

This chain uses TRBV20-1 with TRBJ1-4, with a tentative D call TRBD1 (5 bases). V was cut by 2 bases and J by 8 bases, with 12 bases left in between. This CDR3 contains 13 residues. CDR1 is DFQATT and CDR2 is SNEGSKA in the germline V gene (reference sequence). The CDR3, as DNA: TGCAGTGCTAGATTTACAGGCGGAGAAAAACTGTTTTTT. It translates to CSARFTGGEKLFF.

The chain recombines TRBV7-9 with TRBJ2-1, with D tentatively TRBD1 or TRBD2 (6 bases each). Germline V gene sequence: CDR1 SEHNR, CDR2 FQNEAQ (reference sequence). Trimming removed 3 bases at V and 2 bases at J, with 14 bases between. This CDR3 contains 16 residues. The CDR3 sequence: CASSLESRGAYNEQFF. CDR3 sequence (DNA): TGTGCCAGCAGCTTGGAGTCGAGGGGGGCCTACAATGAGCAGTTCTTC.

The CDR3 protein is CAWSVLNYEQYF. In DNA form, the CDR3 reads TGTGCCTGGAGTGTTTTGAATTACGAGCAGTACTTC. The chain employs TRBV30 and TRBJ2-7; D gene unclear. Germline V gene sequence: CDR1 GTSNPN, CDR2 SVGIG (reference sequence). The CDR3 contains 12 residues. V lost 0 bases, J lost 4 bases, and 7 bases lay in between.

On this clonotype: The germline gene is not matched at one end of the junction; a read error may be the cause. The chain recombines TRBV5-1 with TRBJ2-7; no clear D. Germline V CDR1 and CDR2: SGHRS, YFSETQ. The CDR3 extends over 14 amino acids. The chain's CDR3 is CASSFGIGSYEQYF. CDR3 in DNA: TGTGCCAGCAGCTTTGGGATAGGGTCCTACGAGCAGTACTTC.

This clonotype showed up just a few times. The gene calls are TRBV15 and TRBJ2-5, with 8 nucleotides matching TRBD1. The CDR3 is 17 residues long. Trimming at V came to 0 bases and at J to 5 bases, leaving 11 bases not matched to a gene. CDR1 and CDR2 (germline): LNHNV, YYDKDF (reference sequence). The CDR3 bases are TGTGCCACCAGCAGAGAAAGGAGACAGGGGTATGATGAGACCCAGTACTTC. Its translation is CATSRERRQGYDETQYF.

This clonotype was seen more than once but under ten times. This chain uses TRBV10-1 with TRBJ2-5; D is possibly TRBD2 (5 bases). This CDR3 region has 13 residues. CDR1 is WNHNN, CDR2 SYGVQD, per germline (reference sequence). The V and J ends lost 3 bases and 12 bases respectively, with 17 bases between them. The CDR3 here is CASSESVEGRKYF. DNA of the CDR3: TGCGCCAGCAGTGAAAGTGTCGAGGGTCGGAAGTACTTC.

About this clonotype: A much larger clone differs by one base, so this may be a read error. The CDR3 loop reads CASSPSLGTEASF. The CDR3 region has the DNA TGCGCCAGCAGCCCGTCTTTGGGGACTGAAGCTTCCTTT. The chain has TRBV5-1 and TRBJ1-1; tentatively, D is TRBD1 (5 bases). Germline values: CDR1 SGHRS, CDR2 YFSETQ. The CDR3 contains 13 residues.

The rearrangement joins TRBV20-1 to TRBJ2-3; TRBD2 matches at 11 bases. Trimming at V came to 6 bases and at J to 6 bases, leaving 2 bases not matched to a gene. This CDR3 contains 12 residues. Germline loops: CDR1 DFQATT, CDR2 SNEGSKA (reference sequence). CDR3 region: CSAWTSGDTQYF. The CDR3 region has the DNA TGCAGTGCCTGGACTAGCGGGGATACGCAGTATTTT.

Of note for this clonotype: A much larger clone lies a single base off, so this may be a read error. V usage is TRBV11-2 and J usage is TRBJ1-1; D gene ambiguous. The germline gives CDR1 SGHAT, CDR2 FQNNGV. The CDR3 is 13 amino acids. CDR3 coding DNA: TGTGCCAGCAACTTATTTTTGTCGGATGAAGCTTTCTTT. Translation gives CASNLFLSDEAFF.

This clonotype was observed many times. This sequence joins TRBV2 and TRBJ2-7; perhaps TRBD1 as D (6 bases). The CDR3 is made up of 16 amino acids. Germline V gene sequence: CDR1 SNHLY, CDR2 FYNNEI. V lost 5 bases and J lost 1, with 18 bases in between. The DNA for the CDR3 is TGTGCCAGCAGTACTGACAGGAACCACATATCCTACGAGCAGTACTTC. It encodes CASSTDRNHISYEQYF.

The V and J genes are TRBV20-1 and TRBJ1-2; D perhaps matches TRBD1 (5 bases). Germline lookup yields CDR1 DFQATT and CDR2 SNEGSKA (reference sequence). The CDR3 is made up of 12 amino acids. With 0 bases removed from V and 3 bases from J, the gap between germline ends came to 5 bases. In DNA form, the CDR3 reads TGCAGTGCTAGAGAACAGGACTATGGCTACACCTTC. Its protein is CSAREQDYGYTF.